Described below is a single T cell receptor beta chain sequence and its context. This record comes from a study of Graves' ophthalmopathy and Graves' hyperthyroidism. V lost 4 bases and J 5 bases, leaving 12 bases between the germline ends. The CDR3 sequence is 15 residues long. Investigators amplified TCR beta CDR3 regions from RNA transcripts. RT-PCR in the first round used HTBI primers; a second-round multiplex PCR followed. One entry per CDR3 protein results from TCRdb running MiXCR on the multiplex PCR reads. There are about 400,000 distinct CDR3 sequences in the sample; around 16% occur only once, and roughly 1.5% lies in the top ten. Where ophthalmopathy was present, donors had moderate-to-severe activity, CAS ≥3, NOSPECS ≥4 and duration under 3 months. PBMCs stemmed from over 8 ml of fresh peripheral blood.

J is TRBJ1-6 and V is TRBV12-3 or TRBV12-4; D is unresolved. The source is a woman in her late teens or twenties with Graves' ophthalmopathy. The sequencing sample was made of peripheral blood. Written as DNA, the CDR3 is TGTGCCAGCAGTTCCCCGACGGAGGATAATTCACCCCTCCACTTT. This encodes CASSSPTEDNSPLHF.